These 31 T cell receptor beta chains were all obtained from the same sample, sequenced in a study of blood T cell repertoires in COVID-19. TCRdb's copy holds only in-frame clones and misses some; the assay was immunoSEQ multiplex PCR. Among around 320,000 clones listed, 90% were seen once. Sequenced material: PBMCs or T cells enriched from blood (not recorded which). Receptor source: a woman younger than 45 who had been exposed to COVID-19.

CDR3 bases: TGTGCCAGCAGTGCACAGGTTGCTTCTGAAGCTTTCTTT. Amino acids: CASSAQVASEAFF. The chain is built from TRBV2 and TRBJ1-1, with D possibly being TRBD1 (5 bases). Looked up from germline, CDR1 is SNHLY and CDR2 is FYNNEI. Trimming cost V 4 bases and J 6 bases, with 12 bases left between them. The CDR3 is made up of 13 amino acids.

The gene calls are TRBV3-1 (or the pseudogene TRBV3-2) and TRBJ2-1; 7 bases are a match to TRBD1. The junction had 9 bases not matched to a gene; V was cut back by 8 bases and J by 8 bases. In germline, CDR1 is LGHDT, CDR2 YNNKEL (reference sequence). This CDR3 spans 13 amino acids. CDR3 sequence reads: CASSIQGVYEQFF. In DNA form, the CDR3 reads TGTGCCAGCTCGATCCAGGGGGTCTATGAGCAGTTCTTC.

Here the CDR3 reads CASSGQLNQPQHF. The DNA of the CDR3 is TGTGCCAGCAGCGGACAGCTAAATCAGCCCCAGCATTTT. This chain connects TRBV12-3 or TRBV12-4 to TRBJ1-5; D possibly corresponds to TRBD1 (6 bases). This CDR3 region has 13 residues. The V and J ends lost 6 bases and 4 bases respectively, with 10 bases between them.

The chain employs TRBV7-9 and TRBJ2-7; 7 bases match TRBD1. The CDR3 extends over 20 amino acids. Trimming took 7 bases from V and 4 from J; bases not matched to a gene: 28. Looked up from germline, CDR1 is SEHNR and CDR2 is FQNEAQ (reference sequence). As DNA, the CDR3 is TGTGCCAGCACCGATCCCCCCGGCAGGGGGTACCTAAACCTGGCTTACGAGCAGTACTTC. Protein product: CASTDPPGRGYLNLAYEQYF.

The CDR3, as DNA: TGCGCCAGCAGCCAAGATCAGTTGGCAGGGGCTAACTATGGCTACACCTTC. Translation gives CASSQDQLAGANYGYTF. This sequence joins TRBV4-1 and TRBJ1-2, with D possibly being TRBD1 (6 bases). This CDR3 has 17 amino acids. The germline V gene encodes CDR1 MGHRA and CDR2 YSYEKL. V was trimmed by 0 bases and J by 0 bases, leaving 14 bases between them.

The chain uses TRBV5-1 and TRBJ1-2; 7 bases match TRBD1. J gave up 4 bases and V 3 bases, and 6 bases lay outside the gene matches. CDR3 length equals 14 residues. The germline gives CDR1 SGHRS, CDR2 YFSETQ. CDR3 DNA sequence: TGCGCCAGCAGCTCAGGACAGGTGATCTATGGCTACACCTTC. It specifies CASSSGQVIYGYTF.

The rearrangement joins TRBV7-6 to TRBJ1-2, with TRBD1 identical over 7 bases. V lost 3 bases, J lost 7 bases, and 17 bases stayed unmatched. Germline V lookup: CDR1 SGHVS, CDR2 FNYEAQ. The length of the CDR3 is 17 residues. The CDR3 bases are TGTGCCAGCAGCTTCGGGTTCTCCTTCGGGACAGATTCTGGCTACACCTTC. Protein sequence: CASSFGFSFGTDSGYTF.

The CDR3 loop is CASSLLMNTEAFF. CDR3 nucleotide sequence: TGTGCCAGCAGCTTACTTATGAACACTGAAGCTTTCTTT. The rearrangement links TRBV5-6 to TRBJ1-1; D not resolved. Germline CDR1 SGHDT, CDR2 YYEEEE. This CDR3 comprises 13 residues. V gave up 2 bases and J gave up 0 bases, with 5 bases separating them.

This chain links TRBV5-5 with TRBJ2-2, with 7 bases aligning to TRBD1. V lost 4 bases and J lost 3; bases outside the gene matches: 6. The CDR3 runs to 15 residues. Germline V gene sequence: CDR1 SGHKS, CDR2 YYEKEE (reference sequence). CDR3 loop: CASSRRQGDTGELFF. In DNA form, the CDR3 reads TGTGCCAGCAGCCGACGACAGGGAGACACCGGGGAGCTGTTTTTT. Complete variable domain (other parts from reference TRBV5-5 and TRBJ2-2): DAGVTQSPTHLIKTRGQQVTLRCSPISGHKSVSWYQQVLGQGPQFIFQYYEKEERGRGNFPDRFSARQFPNYSSELNVNALLLGDSALYLCASSRRQGDTGELFFGEGSRLTVL.

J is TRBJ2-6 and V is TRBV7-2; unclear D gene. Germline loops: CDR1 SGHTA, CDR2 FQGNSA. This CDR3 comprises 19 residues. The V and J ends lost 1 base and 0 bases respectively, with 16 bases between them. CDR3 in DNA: TGTGCCAGCAGCTTAGGATACAGTGGCTACAACTCTGGGGCCAACGTCCTGACTTTC. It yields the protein CASSLGYSGYNSGANVLTF.

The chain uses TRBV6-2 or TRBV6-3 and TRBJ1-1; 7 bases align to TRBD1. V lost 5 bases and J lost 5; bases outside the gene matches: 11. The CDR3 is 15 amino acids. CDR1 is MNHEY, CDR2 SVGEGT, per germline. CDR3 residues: CASSPASGGRTEAFF. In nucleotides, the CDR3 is TGTGCCAGCAGTCCCGCTTCAGGGGGGAGAACTGAAGCTTTCTTT.

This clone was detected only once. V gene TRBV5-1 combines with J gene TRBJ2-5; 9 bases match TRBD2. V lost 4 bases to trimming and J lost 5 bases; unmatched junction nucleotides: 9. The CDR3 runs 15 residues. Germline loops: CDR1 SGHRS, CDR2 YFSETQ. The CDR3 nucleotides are TGCGCCAGCAGCCTCACGGCGGGGGGGCCGGAGACCCAGTACTTC. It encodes CASSLTAGGPETQYF.

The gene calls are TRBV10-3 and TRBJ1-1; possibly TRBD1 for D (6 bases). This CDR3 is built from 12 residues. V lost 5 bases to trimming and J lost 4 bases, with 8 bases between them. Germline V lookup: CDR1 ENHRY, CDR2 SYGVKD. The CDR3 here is CAISQGSTEAFF. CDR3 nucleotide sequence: TGTGCCATCAGTCAGGGGAGCACTGAAGCTTTCTTT.

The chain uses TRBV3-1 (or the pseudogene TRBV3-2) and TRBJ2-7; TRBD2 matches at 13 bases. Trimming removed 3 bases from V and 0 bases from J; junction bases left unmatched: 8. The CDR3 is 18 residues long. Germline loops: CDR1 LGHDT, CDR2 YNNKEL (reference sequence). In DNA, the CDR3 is TGTGCCAGCAGCCACCGACTAGCGGGGGGCGAGAGCTCCTACGAGCAGTACTTC. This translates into CASSHRLAGGESSYEQYF.

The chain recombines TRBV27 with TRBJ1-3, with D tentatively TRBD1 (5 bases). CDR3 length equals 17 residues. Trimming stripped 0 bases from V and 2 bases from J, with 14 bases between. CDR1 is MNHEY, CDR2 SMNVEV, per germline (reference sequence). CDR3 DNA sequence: TGTGCCAGCAGTTTATCCTCCAGGGCCGCCCCTGGAAACACCATATATTTT. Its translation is CASSLSSRAAPGNTIYF.

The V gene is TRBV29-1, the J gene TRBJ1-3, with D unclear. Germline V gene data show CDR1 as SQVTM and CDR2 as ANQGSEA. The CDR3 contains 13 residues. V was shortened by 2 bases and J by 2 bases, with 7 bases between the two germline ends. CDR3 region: CSVETGTGNTIYF. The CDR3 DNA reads TGCAGCGTTGAAACGGGAACTGGAAACACCATATATTTT.

The CDR3 bases are TGTGCTAGTGGTTTGGCCATGGTAGCGGGGGGCCCCAGTCTACAAGAGACCCAGTACTTC. This codes for CASGLAMVAGGPSLQETQYF. The J gene is TRBJ2-5, the V gene TRBV12-5; 10 bases match TRBD2. The V segment lost 1 base and the J segment 2 bases; nucleotides outside the gene matches: 16. Per the germline V gene, CDR1 is LGHNT and CDR2 is FRNRAP. This CDR3 comprises 20 residues.

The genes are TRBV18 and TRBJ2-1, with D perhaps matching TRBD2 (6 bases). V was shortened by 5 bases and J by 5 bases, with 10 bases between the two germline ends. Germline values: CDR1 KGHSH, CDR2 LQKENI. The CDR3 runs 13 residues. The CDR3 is CASSGRRDNEQFF. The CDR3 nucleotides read TGTGCCAGCTCAGGGAGGAGGGACAATGAGCAGTTCTTC.

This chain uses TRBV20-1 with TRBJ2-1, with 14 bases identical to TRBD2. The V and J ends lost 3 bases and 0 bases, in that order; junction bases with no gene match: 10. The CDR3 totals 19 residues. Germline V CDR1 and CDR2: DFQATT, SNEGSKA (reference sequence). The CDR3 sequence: CSASFWGLAGASSYNEQFF. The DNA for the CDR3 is TGCAGTGCTAGTTTTTGGGGACTAGCGGGGGCCAGCTCCTACAATGAGCAGTTCTTC.

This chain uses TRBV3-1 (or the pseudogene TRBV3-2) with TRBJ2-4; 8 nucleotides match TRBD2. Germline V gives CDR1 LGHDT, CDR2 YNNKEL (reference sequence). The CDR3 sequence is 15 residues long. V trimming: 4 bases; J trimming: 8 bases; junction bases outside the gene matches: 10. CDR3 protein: CASSRPAAGAYIQYF. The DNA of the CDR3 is TGTGCCAGCAGCCGCCCGGCAGCGGGGGCTTACATTCAGTACTTC.

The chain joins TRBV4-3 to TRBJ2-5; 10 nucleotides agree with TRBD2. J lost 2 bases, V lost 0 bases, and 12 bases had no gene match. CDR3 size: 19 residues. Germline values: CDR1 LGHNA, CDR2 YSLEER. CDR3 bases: TGCGCCAGCAGCCAAGAAGGTAGCGAGCGGGGGGGCCTACAAGAGACCCAGTACTTC. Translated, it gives CASSQEGSERGGLQETQYF.

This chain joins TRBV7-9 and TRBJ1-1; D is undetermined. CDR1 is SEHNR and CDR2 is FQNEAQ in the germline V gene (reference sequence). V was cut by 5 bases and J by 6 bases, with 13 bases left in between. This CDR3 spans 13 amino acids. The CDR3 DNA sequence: TGTGCCAGCAGCCCCCCGGTGGGCGCTGAAGCTTTCTTT. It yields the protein CASSPPVGAEAFF.

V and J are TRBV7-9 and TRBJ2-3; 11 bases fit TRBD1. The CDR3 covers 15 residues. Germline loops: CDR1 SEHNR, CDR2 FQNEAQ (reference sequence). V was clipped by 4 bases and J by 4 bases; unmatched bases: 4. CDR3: CASSSPGQGADTQYF. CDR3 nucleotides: TGTGCCAGCAGCTCTCCGGGACAGGGGGCAGATACGCAGTATTTT.

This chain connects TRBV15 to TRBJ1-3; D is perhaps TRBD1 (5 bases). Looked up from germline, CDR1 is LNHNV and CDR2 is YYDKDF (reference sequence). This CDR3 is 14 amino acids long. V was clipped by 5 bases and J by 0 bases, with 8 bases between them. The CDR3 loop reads CATSGQSSGNTIYF. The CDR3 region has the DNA TGTGCCACCAGCGGACAAAGCTCTGGAAACACCATATATTTT.

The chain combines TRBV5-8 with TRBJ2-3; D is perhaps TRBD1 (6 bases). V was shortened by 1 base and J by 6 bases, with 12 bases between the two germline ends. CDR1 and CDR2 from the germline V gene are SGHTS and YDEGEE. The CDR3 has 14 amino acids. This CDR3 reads CASSLNRAYDTQYF. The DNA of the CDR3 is TGTGCCAGCAGCTTGAACAGGGCATACGATACGCAGTATTTT.

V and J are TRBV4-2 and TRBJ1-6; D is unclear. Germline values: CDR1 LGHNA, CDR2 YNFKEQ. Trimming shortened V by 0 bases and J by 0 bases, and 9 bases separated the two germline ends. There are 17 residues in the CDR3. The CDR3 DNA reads TGTGCCAGCAGCCAAGATCTGACTCCCTCCTATAATTCACCCCTCCACTTT. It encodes CASSQDLTPSYNSPLHF.

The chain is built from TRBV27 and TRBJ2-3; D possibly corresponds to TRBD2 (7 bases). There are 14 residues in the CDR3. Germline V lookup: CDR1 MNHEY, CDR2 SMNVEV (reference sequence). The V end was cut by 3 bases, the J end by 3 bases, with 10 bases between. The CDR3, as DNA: TGTGCCAGCAGTTTTAGGGGGGGAACAGATACGCAGTATTTT. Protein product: CASSFRGGTDTQYF.

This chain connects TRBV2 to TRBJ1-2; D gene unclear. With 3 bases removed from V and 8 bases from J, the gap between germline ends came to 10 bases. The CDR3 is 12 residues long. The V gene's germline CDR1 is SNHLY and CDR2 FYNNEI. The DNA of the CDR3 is TGTGCCAGCAGTGAGAGGTCGCGGGGCTACACCTTC. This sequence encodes CASSERSRGYTF.

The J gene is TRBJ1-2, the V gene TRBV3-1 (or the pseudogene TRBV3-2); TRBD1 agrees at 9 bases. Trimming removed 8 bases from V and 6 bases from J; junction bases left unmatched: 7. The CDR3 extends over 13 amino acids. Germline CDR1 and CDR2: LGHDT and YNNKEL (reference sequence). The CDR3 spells CASLAGQGNGYTF. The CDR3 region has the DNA TGTGCCAGCCTCGCCGGACAGGGGAATGGCTACACCTTC.

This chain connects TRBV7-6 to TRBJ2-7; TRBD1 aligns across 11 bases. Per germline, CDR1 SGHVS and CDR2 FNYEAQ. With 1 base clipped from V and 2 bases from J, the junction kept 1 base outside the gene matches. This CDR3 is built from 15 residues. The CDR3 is CASSLEGQGAYEQYF. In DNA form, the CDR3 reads TGTGCCAGCAGCTTAGAGGGACAGGGGGCCTACGAGCAGTACTTC.

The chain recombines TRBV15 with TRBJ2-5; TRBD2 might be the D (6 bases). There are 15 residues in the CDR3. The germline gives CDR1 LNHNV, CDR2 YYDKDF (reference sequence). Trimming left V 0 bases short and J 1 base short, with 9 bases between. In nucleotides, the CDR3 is TGTGCCACCAGCAGAGATGTCGGGGGCCAAGAGACCCAGTACTTC. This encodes CATSRDVGGQETQYF.